The clone carrying this T cell receptor beta chain was detected only once. Its antigen is not known. This may stem from a read error, because a much larger clone lies one nucleotide away. Germline DNA was also extracted, with blood RNA taken from unsorted whole blood. Prior to surgery, approximately 3.6 milliliters of peripheral blood were drawn. The sample is drawn from a study of tumor-infiltrating lymphocytes in primary liver carcinoma. Study as a whole: Sequenced samples came back with roughly 3.5 to 8 million productive TCRbeta reads, and the counts looked alike across tissue types.

Study results and caveats: It was tumor-adjacent and tumor-blood pairs that overlapped less than tumor region pairs did. Bulk unsorted material prevented CD4+ and CD8+ repertoire comparison.

Germline loops: CDR1 SGHDT, CDR2 YYEEEE. The CDR3 is made up of 16 amino acids. Starting from approximately 470 ng of total RNA, TCR beta cDNA was produced with a primer in the constant region. Library construction for TCR beta comprised three nested multiplex PCR rounds performed with slightly modified ARM-PCR. Both of the initial two PCR rounds ran for about 11 cycles and employed TRBV1-TRBV30 forward primers alongside a C-beta reverse primer. TCRdb itself ran the multiplex PCR reads through MiXCR, one entry per CDR3 protein. This table has about 310,000 distinct CDR3 sequences, more than 55% appearing once.

The sequenced sample was peripheral blood. The chain combines TRBV5-6 with TRBJ1-1, with 7 nucleotides matching TRBD1. This sequence originates from a man aged 40-49 years with primary liver carcinoma and hepatitis B virus infection. CDR3 in DNA: TGTGCCGGCAGCCCGGAACCGGGACAGATCTCCACTGAAGCTTTCTTT. It is translated as CAGSPEPGQISTEAFF.